This is a list of T cell receptor beta chains from one sample in a study of tumor and adjacent non-tumor tissue in lung cancer. Using its own MiXCR run on the multiplex PCR reads, TCRdb lists one record per CDR3 protein. The sample lists over 110,000 distinct CDR3 sequences; around 65% were seen once. The sequenced material came from lung tumor tissue. The source of these receptors is a man between 60 and 70 years old with small cell lung cancer. The CDR3 runs from the conserved cysteine through the conserved F or W. Fields, in order: V gene, clone size, D gene, J gene, CDR3 DNA, CDR3 protein. D genes are given only for firm matches. For some rows the clone size is stated as once, few or many, or as a class when expanded; others skip it.

v_gene: TRBV11-2; abundance: .; d_gene: TRBD1; j_gene: TRBJ2-5; CDR3nt: TGTGTCAGCAGCTTGGGACAGGAAGAGACCAAGTACTTC; CDR3aa: CVSSLGQEETKYF
v_gene: TRBV12-3/TRBV12-4; abundance: few; d_gene: TRBD2; j_gene: TRBJ2-3; CDR3nt: TGTGCCAGCAGTAGAGAGACTAGCGGGAGAGGACCAGATACGCAGTATTTT; CDR3aa: CASSRETSGRGPDTQYF
v_gene: TRBV20-1; abundance: .; d_gene: TRBD1; j_gene: TRBJ2-7; CDR3nt: TGCAGTCCTGGCGGACAGGGTTTATACGAGCAGTACTTC; CDR3aa: CSPGGQGLYEQYF
v_gene: TRBV6-1; abundance: .; d_gene: TRBD1; j_gene: TRBJ2-2; CDR3nt: TGTGCCAGCAGTCCTCCGACAGGGGCGAGCACCGGGGAGCTGTTTTTT; CDR3aa: CASSPPTGASTGELFF
v_gene: TRBV12-3/TRBV12-4; abundance: .; d_gene: .; j_gene: TRBJ1-2; CDR3nt: TGTGCCAGCAGTTTAGTGGGAGAGGAGTACTATGGCTACACCTTC; CDR3aa: CASSLVGEEYYGYTF
v_gene: TRBV29-1; abundance: many; d_gene: TRBD2; j_gene: TRBJ2-5; CDR3nt: TGCAGCGTTGATAGCGGCGCGGGGGACCCGTTAGCTGAGTACTTC; CDR3aa: CSVDSGAGDPLAEYF
v_gene: TRBV20-1; abundance: .; d_gene: .; j_gene: TRBJ2-7; CDR3nt: TGCAGTGCAGAAGGGATTCTGGCCGACGAGCAGTACTTC; CDR3aa: CSAEGILADEQYF
v_gene: TRBV20-1; abundance: .; d_gene: TRBD2; j_gene: TRBJ2-1; CDR3nt: TGCAGTGCTAGTCAGACTAGCGGTCCCGGGAGGGTGTGTGAGCAGTTCTTC; CDR3aa: CSASQTSGPGRVCEQFF
v_gene: TRBV5-5; abundance: .; d_gene: .; j_gene: TRBJ2-3; CDR3nt: TGTGTCAGCAGCTTGTCCGGACAGCACACAGATACGCAGTATTTT; CDR3aa: CVSSLSGQHTDTQYF
v_gene: TRBV11-3; abundance: .; d_gene: .; j_gene: TRBJ2-3; CDR3nt: TGTGCCAGCAGCAAATGGGACTTCACATACACGCAGTATTTT; CDR3aa: CASSKWDFTYTQYF
v_gene: TRBV10-3; abundance: few; d_gene: .; j_gene: TRBJ1-5; CDR3nt: TGTGCCATCAGTGAGAGGTTGGGCCTTGAACAGCCCCAGCATTTT; CDR3aa: CAISERLGLEQPQHF
v_gene: TRBV4-2; abundance: .; d_gene: .; j_gene: TRBJ2-3; CDR3nt: TGTGTCAGCAGCCAGATACCCCATGATACGCAGTATTTT; CDR3aa: CVSSQIPHDTQYF
v_gene: TRBV20-1; abundance: many; d_gene: .; j_gene: TRBJ1-1; CDR3nt: TGCAGTGCTAAGGCTCAGAACACTGAAGCTTTCTTT; CDR3aa: CSAKAQNTEAFF
v_gene: TRBV12-3/TRBV12-4; abundance: .; d_gene: .; j_gene: TRBJ2-2; CDR3nt: TGTGCCAGCAGTTTAGCGTCCCGGGATACCGGGGACCTGTTTTTT; CDR3aa: CASSLASRDTGDLFF
v_gene: TRBV6-1; abundance: many; d_gene: TRBD2; j_gene: TRBJ2-5; CDR3nt: TGTGCCAGCAGTGTCCATTTTAGCGGGAGCCAAGAGACCCAGTACTTC; CDR3aa: CASSVHFSGSQETQYF
v_gene: TRBV12-3/TRBV12-4; abundance: many; d_gene: TRBD2; j_gene: TRBJ2-1; CDR3nt: TGTGCCAGCAGTATTTCCTGGGACTACAACAATGAGCAGTTCTTC; CDR3aa: CASSISWDYNNEQFF
v_gene: TRBV12-5; abundance: few; d_gene: .; j_gene: TRBJ1-1; CDR3nt: TGTGCTAGTGGTTTGGAGGAAAACACTGAAGCTTTCTTT; CDR3aa: CASGLEENTEAFF
v_gene: TRBV11-2; abundance: .; d_gene: .; j_gene: TRBJ2-3; CDR3nt: TGTTCCAGCAGCTTTGTAGCTGGAGGGGGTACGCAGTATTTT; CDR3aa: CSSSFVAGGGTQYF
v_gene: TRBV29-1; abundance: .; d_gene: .; j_gene: TRBJ2-5; CDR3nt: TGCGGCGTTGGCCGGGGCCTGGGAGAGACCCAGTACTTC; CDR3aa: CGVGRGLGETQYF
v_gene: TRBV28; abundance: .; d_gene: TRBD2; j_gene: TRBJ2-1; CDR3nt: TGTGCCAGCATGATCCGGGACCGCGGGACTAGCGGGAGGAACAATGAGCAGTTCTTC; CDR3aa: CASMIRDRGTSGRNNEQFF
v_gene: TRBV6-6; abundance: .; d_gene: .; j_gene: TRBJ2-3; CDR3nt: TGTGCCAGCAGCCCCGCTCTAGCAGCTAGCATAGATACGCAGTATTTT; CDR3aa: CASSPALAASIDTQYF
v_gene: TRBV11-2; abundance: .; d_gene: .; j_gene: TRBJ2-7; CDR3nt: TGTGCCAGCAGCCCAGGACACAACACCTACGAGCAATGCTTC; CDR3aa: CASSPGHNTYEQCF
v_gene: TRBV20-1; abundance: few; d_gene: .; j_gene: TRBJ1-2; CDR3nt: TGCAGTGCTATCTCCAGGGGTTACGGAGGCTACACCTTC; CDR3aa: CSAISRGYGGYTF
v_gene: TRBV11-2; abundance: once; d_gene: .; j_gene: TRBJ2-1; CDR3nt: TGTGTCAGCCAGAAGCGGCAGGGCTACAATGAGCGGTTCTTC; CDR3aa: CVSQKRQGYNERFF
v_gene: TRBV5-6; abundance: .; d_gene: TRBD2; j_gene: TRBJ2-2; CDR3nt: TGTGCCAGCAGCTTGGGGATCGGTACTAGCGGGTACACCGGGGAGCTGTTTTTT; CDR3aa: CASSLGIGTSGYTGELFF
v_gene: TRBV20-1; abundance: many; d_gene: TRBD1; j_gene: TRBJ2-4; CDR3nt: TGCAGTGCGAGGCACAGGGGGCTTGCCAAAAACATTCAGTACTTC; CDR3aa: CSARHRGLAKNIQYF
v_gene: TRBV29-1; abundance: .; d_gene: .; j_gene: TRBJ2-1; CDR3nt: TGCAGCGTTCGGAGAGGGTTTGAGCAGTCCTTC; CDR3aa: CSVRRGFEQSF
v_gene: TRBV6-5; abundance: few; d_gene: .; j_gene: TRBJ1-2; CDR3nt: TGTGCCAGCACCGACTCTTCCCGGTTCTATGGCTACACCTTC; CDR3aa: CASTDSSRFYGYTF
v_gene: TRBV20-1; abundance: many; d_gene: .; j_gene: TRBJ1-1; CDR3nt: TGCAGTGCTTTAAACGTCGACCGTGGAGCTTTCTTT; CDR3aa: CSALNVDRGAFF
v_gene: TRBV12-3/TRBV12-4; abundance: many; d_gene: .; j_gene: TRBJ1-1; CDR3nt: TGTGCCAGCAGTTTTGGGGAGAACACTGAAGCTTTCTTT; CDR3aa: CASSFGENTEAFF
v_gene: TRBV4-2; abundance: few; d_gene: .; j_gene: TRBJ1-1; CDR3nt: TGTGCCAGGAGTCTACCGACGAACACTGAAGCTTTCTTT; CDR3aa: CARSLPTNTEAFF
v_gene: TRBV11-2; abundance: .; d_gene: .; j_gene: TRBJ2-3; CDR3nt: TGTGCCAGCATCTTAGAATTAGGGAGAGGAGATGCGCAGTATTTT; CDR3aa: CASILELGRGDAQYF
v_gene: TRBV29-1; abundance: many; d_gene: TRBD1; j_gene: TRBJ1-2; CDR3nt: TGCAGCGTTGAAGTTCGGACAGGGGACATCTATGGCTACACCTTC; CDR3aa: CSVEVRTGDIYGYTF
v_gene: TRBV11-2; abundance: many; d_gene: .; j_gene: TRBJ2-7; CDR3nt: TGTGCCAGCCGGCGGGCCCTATTCCGCTACGAGCAGTACTTC; CDR3aa: CASRRALFRYEQYF
v_gene: TRBV20-1; abundance: .; d_gene: .; j_gene: TRBJ2-7; CDR3nt: TGCAGTGCTTCCCATCTGTATAGCGTAAGGAGGAGCGAGCAGTACTTC; CDR3aa: CSASHLYSVRRSEQYF
v_gene: TRBV5-4; abundance: .; d_gene: TRBD2; j_gene: TRBJ2-3; CDR3nt: TGTGCCAGTAGCGGAAGGATTAGCGGGAGCAGAGATACGCAGTATTTT; CDR3aa: CASSGRISGSRDTQYF
v_gene: TRBV11-1; abundance: .; d_gene: TRBD2; j_gene: TRBJ2-6; CDR3nt: TGTGCTAGCAGCTTATTAGCGGGAATGTTCGCTGGGGCCAACGTCCTGACTTTC; CDR3aa: CASSLLAGMFAGANVLTF
v_gene: TRBV20-1; abundance: .; d_gene: .; j_gene: TRBJ2-1; CDR3nt: TGCAGTTTCCAGGATAGGGACAATGAGAAGTTCTTC; CDR3aa: CSFQDRDNEKFF
v_gene: TRBV12-3/TRBV12-4; abundance: .; d_gene: .; j_gene: TRBJ1-5; CDR3nt: TGTGCCAGTAGTCGCCGGGCCTCGAACAAGCATCAGCCCCAGCATTTT; CDR3aa: CASSRRASNKHQPQHF
v_gene: TRBV5-6; abundance: .; d_gene: TRBD1; j_gene: TRBJ2-2; CDR3nt: TGTGCATGCAGCGCTACAGGGGGTGCACCCGGGCAGCTGTTTTTT; CDR3aa: CACSATGGAPGQLFF
v_gene: TRBV11-2; abundance: .; d_gene: .; j_gene: TRBJ1-4; CDR3nt: TGTGCCAGCCACTCTCAGTCGGATCCGGGGGGAAAACTGTTTTTT; CDR3aa: CASHSQSDPGGKLFF
v_gene: TRBV10-3; abundance: many; d_gene: TRBD1; j_gene: TRBJ1-1; CDR3nt: TGTGCCATCCGGGGGAGGGACAGCGACGAAGCTTTCTTT; CDR3aa: CAIRGRDSDEAFF
v_gene: TRBV6-1; abundance: .; d_gene: .; j_gene: TRBJ2-7; CDR3nt: TGTGCCAGCAGGGACGGAGCCGGGGAGCAACACTTC; CDR3aa: CASRDGAGEQHF
v_gene: TRBV20-1; abundance: many; d_gene: TRBD2; j_gene: TRBJ2-7; CDR3nt: TGCAGTGCTAAGGGACTAGCGGGAGTCAACGAGCAGTACTTC; CDR3aa: CSAKGLAGVNEQYF
v_gene: TRBV11-2; abundance: .; d_gene: .; j_gene: TRBJ1-6; CDR3nt: TGTGCCAGCAGCTCCCACACGGTAGGATCACCCCTCCTCTTT; CDR3aa: CASSSHTVGSPLLF
v_gene: TRBV6-5; abundance: .; d_gene: TRBD1; j_gene: TRBJ1-4; CDR3nt: TGTGCCAACAGTTTTAGGGGGACAGGGGAAAAACTGTTTTTT; CDR3aa: CANSFRGTGEKLFF